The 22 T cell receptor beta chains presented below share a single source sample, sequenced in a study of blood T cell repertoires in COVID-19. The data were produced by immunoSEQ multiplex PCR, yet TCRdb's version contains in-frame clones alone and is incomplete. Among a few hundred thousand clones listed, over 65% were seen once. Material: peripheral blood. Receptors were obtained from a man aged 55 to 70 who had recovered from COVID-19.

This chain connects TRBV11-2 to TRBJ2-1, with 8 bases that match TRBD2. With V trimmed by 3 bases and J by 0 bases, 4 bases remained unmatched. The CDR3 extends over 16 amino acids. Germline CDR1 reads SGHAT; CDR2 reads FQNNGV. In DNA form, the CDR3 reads TGTGCCAGCAGCTTTGCGGGGGGCCTCTCCTACAATGAGCAGTTCTTC. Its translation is CASSFAGGLSYNEQFF.

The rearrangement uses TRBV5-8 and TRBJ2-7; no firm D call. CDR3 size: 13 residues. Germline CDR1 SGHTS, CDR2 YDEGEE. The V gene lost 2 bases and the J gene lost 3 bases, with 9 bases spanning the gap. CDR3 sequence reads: CASSFNNYYEQYF. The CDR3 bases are TGTGCCAGCAGCTTTAACAACTACTACGAGCAGTACTTC.

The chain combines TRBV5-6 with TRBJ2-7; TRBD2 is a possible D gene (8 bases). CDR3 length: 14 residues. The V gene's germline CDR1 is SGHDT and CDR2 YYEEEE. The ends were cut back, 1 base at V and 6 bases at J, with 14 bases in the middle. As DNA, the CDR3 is TGTGCCAGCAGCTTGCCGGGAGGGGGCAGCGAGCAGTACTTC. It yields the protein CASSLPGGGSEQYF.

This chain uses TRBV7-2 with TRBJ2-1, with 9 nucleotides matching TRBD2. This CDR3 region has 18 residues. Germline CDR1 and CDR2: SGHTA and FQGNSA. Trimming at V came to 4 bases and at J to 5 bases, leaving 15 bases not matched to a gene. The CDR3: CASSSPGGGRGRNNEQFF. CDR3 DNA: TGTGCCAGCAGCTCCCCTGGAGGCGGGAGGGGACGGAACAATGAGCAGTTCTTC.

The CDR3 protein is CASSETGLSQPQHF. The CDR3 nucleotides read TGTGCCAGCAGCGAAACAGGGTTATCTCAGCCCCAGCATTTT. V gene TRBV7-2 combines with J gene TRBJ1-5; a possible D gene is TRBD1 (6 bases). This CDR3 has 14 residues. V gave up 5 bases and J gave up 6 bases, with 14 bases separating them. Germline V gene data show CDR1 as SGHTA and CDR2 as FQGNSA.

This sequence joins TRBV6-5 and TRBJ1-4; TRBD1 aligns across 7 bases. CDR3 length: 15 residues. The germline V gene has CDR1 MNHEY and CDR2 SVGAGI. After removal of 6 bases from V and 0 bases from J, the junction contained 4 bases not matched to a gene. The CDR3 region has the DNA TGTGCCAGCAGGGGGGACAGATCAACTAATGAAAAACTGTTTTTT. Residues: CASRGDRSTNEKLFF.

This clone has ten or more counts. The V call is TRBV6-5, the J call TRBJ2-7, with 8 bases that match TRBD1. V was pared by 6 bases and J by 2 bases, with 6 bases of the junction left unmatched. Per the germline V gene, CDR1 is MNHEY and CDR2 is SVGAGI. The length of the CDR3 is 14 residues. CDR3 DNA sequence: TGTGCCAGCAGGGGGACAGGCAAAACCTACGAGCAGTACTTC. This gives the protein CASRGTGKTYEQYF.

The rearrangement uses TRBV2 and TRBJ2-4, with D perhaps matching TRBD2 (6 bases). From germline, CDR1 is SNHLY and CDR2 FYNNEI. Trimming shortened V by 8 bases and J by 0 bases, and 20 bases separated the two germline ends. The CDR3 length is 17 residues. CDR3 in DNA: TGTGCCAGCGGCCTAGGAGGAGGGACGTTAGCCAAAAACATTCAGTACTTC. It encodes CASGLGGGTLAKNIQYF.

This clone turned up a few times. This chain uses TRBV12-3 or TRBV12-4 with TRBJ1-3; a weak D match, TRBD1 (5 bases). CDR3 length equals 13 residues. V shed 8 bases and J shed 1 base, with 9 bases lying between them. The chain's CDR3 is CASDGGSGNTIYF. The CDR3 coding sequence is TGTGCCAGCGACGGGGGTTCTGGAAACACCATATATTTT.

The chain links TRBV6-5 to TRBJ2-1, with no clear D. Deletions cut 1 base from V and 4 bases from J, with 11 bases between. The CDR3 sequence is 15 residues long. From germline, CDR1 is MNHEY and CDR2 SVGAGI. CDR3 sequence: CASSYFGSSYNEQFF. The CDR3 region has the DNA TGTGCCAGCAGTTACTTCGGTTCGTCGTACAATGAGCAGTTCTTC.

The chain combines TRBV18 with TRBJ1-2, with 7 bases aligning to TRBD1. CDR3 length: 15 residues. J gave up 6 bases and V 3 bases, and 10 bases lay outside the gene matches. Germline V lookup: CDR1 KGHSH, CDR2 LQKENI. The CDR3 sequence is CASSPVTGKRDGYTF. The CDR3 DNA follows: TGTGCCAGCTCACCGGTGACAGGGAAACGGGATGGCTACACCTTC.

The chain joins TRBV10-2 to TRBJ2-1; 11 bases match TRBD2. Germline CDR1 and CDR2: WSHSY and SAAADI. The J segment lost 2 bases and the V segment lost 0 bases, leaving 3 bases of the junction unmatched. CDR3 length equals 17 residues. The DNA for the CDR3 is TGCGCCAGCAGTGAGTCTAGCGGGAGGGCCGCCTACAATGAGCAGTTCTTC. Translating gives CASSESSGRAAYNEQFF.

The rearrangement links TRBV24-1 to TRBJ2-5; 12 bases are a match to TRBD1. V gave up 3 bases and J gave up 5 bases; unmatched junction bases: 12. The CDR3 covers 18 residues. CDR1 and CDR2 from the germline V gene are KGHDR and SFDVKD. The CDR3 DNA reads TGTGCCACCAGTGATCCCCGACGGAGGGACAGGGGGCGCGAGACCCAGTACTTC. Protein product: CATSDPRRRDRGRETQYF.

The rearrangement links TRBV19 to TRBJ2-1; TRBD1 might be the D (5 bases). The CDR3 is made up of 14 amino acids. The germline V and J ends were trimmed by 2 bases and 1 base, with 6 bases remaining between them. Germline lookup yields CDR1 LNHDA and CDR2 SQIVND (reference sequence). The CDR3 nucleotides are TGTGCCAGTAGTATACAGGGTTCCTACAATGAGCAGTTCTTC. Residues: CASSIQGSYNEQFF.

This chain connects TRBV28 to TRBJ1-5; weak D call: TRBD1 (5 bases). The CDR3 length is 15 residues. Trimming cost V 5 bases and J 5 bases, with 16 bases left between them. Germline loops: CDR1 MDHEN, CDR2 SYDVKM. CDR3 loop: CASSGQGGLDQPQHF. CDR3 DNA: TGTGCCAGCAGTGGCCAGGGTGGGTTGGATCAGCCCCAGCATTTT.

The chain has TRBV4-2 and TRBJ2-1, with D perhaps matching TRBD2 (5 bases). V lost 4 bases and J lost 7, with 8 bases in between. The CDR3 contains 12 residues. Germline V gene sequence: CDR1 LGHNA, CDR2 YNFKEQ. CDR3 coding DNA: TGTGCCAGCAGCCCGGGCGGGAATGAGCAGTTCTTC. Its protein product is CASSPGGNEQFF.

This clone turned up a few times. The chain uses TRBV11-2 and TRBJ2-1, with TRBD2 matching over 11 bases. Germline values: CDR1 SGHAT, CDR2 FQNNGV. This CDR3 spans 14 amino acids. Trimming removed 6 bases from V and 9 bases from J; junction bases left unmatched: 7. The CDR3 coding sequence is TGTGCCAGCAGGGTAGCGGGAGGGCCCTTTGAGCAGTTCTTC. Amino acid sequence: CASRVAGGPFEQFF.

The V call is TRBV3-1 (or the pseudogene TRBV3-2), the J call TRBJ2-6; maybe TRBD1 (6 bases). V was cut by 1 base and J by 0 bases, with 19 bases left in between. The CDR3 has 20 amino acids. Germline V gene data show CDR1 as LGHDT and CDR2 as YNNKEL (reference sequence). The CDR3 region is CASSQAVLGQKVSGANVLTF. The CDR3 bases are TGTGCCAGCAGCCAAGCGGTTCTGGGACAAAAGGTCTCTGGGGCCAACGTCCTGACTTTC.

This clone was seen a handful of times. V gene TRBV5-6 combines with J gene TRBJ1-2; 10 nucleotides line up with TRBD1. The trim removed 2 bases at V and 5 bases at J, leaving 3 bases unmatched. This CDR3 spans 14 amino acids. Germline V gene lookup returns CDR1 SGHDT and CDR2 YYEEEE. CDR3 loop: CASSLGQGGYGYTF. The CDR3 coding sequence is TGTGCCAGCAGCTTAGGACAGGGGGGTTATGGCTACACCTTC.

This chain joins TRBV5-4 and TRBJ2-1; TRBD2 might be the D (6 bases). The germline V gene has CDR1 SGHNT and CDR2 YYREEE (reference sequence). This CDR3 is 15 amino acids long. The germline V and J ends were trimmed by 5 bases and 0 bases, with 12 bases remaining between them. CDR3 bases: TGTGCCAGCAGGCGTCTAGCGACCTCCTACAATGAGCAGTTCTTC. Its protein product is CASRRLATSYNEQFF.

The CDR3 loop reads CASSLGTGQVSAAQYF. CDR3 sequence (DNA): TGTGCCAGCAGCTTGGGTACGGGACAGGTGTCGGCGGCCCAGTACTTC. The V call is TRBV5-5, the J call TRBJ2-5; 8 bases are a match to TRBD1. Germline values: CDR1 SGHKS, CDR2 YYEKEE (reference sequence). This CDR3 is 16 amino acids long. After removal of 0 bases from V and 9 bases from J, the junction contained 13 bases not matched to a gene.

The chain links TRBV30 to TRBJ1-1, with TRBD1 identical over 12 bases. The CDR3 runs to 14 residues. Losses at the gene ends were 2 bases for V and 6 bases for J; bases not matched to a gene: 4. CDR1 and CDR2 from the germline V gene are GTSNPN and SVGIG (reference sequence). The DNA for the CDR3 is TGTGCCTGGAGTCCGGGACAGGGGGCGTCTGAAGCTTTCTTT. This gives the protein CAWSPGQGASEAFF. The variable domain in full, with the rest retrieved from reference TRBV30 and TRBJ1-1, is SQTIHQWPATLVQPVGSPLSLECTVEGTSNPNLYWYRQAAGRGLQLLFYSVGIGQISSEVPQNLSASRPQDRQFILSSKKLLLSDSGFYLCAWSPGQGASEAFFGQGTRLTVV.